The 30 T cell receptor beta chains in this list originate from one sample, sequenced in a study of regulatory T cells in long-lasting Graves disease. The sample's time point: newly diagnosed GD, antithyroid drugs for less than 3 months. Following extraction of RNA from PBMCs, that RNA was used to make the TCR library. Library construction for TCR beta used iRepertoire HTBI primers and Arm-PCR of CDR3 regions. MiXCR, applied by TCRdb to the multiplex PCR reads, yields one record per CDR3 protein. The sample includes fewer than 550,000 distinct CDR3 sequences, approximately 16% of them seen just once. This sample was also put to use in a study of T cells in Graves' hyperthyroidism and ophthalmopathy.

The material sequenced was peripheral blood mononuclear cells (PBMCs), taken at new diagnosis, from a patient treated with antithyroid drugs. The source is a woman aged 35 to 60 with Graves disease.

This chain links TRBV5-1 with TRBJ2-3; D remains unclear. Trimming cost V 4 bases and J 6 bases, with 12 bases left between them. The germline V gene has CDR1 SGHRS and CDR2 YFSETQ. The CDR3 length is 13 residues. The CDR3 loop reads CASSRSEADTQYF. The CDR3 DNA sequence: TGCGCCAGCAGCCGATCCGAAGCCGATACGCAGTATTTT.

This clonotype was found many times. The chain carries TRBV6-2 or TRBV6-3 and TRBJ2-3; 9 bases match TRBD2. The V gene end was trimmed by 5 bases and the J gene end by 1 base; junction bases not matched to a gene: 13. Germline-derived CDR1 and CDR2 are MNHEY and SVGEGT. The CDR3 has 18 residues. DNA for the CDR3: TGTGCCAGCAGTGCTGGTAGCGGGGGAACGGGGCGCACAGATACGCAGTATTTT. Translating gives CASSAGSGGTGRTDTQYF.

This clonotype came up a few times. The chain's CDR3 is CASSSVDNQETQYF. Here the CDR3 DNA reads TGCGCCAGCAGCTCAGTCGACAACCAAGAGACCCAGTACTTC. This chain connects TRBV5-1 to TRBJ2-5; no clear D gene. Germline assignment: CDR1 SGHRS and CDR2 YFSETQ. The V and J ends lost 3 bases and 0 bases respectively, with 9 bases between them. The CDR3 totals 14 residues.

The chain joins TRBV12-3 or TRBV12-4 to TRBJ1-5, with D tentatively TRBD1 (5 bases). This CDR3 has 14 residues. Trimming removed 3 bases at V and 3 bases at J, with 9 bases between. CDR3 in DNA: TGTGCCAGCAGTTTCCGACAGCCCAATCAGCCCCAGCATTTT. Amino acid sequence: CASSFRQPNQPQHF.

The chain joins TRBV27 to TRBJ2-3; the D gene could be TRBD1 or TRBD2 (5 bases each). The germline V gene has CDR1 MNHEY and CDR2 SMNVEV (reference sequence). The CDR3 has 15 residues. V lost 8 bases and J 0 bases, leaving 15 bases between the germline ends. The CDR3 DNA follows: TGTGCCAGCTGCTCAATAGGGACCAGCACAGATACGCAGTATTTT. Protein sequence: CASCSIGTSTDTQYF.

This clonotype was observed many times. CDR3: CASSGTYYNEQFF. Here the CDR3 DNA reads TGTGCCAGCAGCGGGACCTACTACAATGAGCAGTTCTTC. The chain recombines TRBV12-3 or TRBV12-4 with TRBJ2-1, with D possibly called TRBD1 or TRBD2 (5 bases each). This CDR3 has 13 amino acids. Trimming removed 6 bases at V and 3 bases at J, with 9 bases between.

This clonotype has a count of ten or more. The chain uses TRBV9 and TRBJ2-7, with D perhaps matching TRBD1 or TRBD2 (6 bases each). The CDR3 consists of 13 residues. Trimming shortened V by 3 bases and J by 6 bases, and 13 bases separated the two germline ends. Germline V gene lookup returns CDR1 SGDLS and CDR2 YYNGEE. CDR3: CASSDGGRREQYF. The CDR3 DNA follows: TGTGCCAGCAGCGACGGGGGCCGCCGCGAGCAGTACTTC.

Ten or more counts support this clonotype. J is TRBJ1-2 and V is TRBV19; unclear D gene. Germline-derived CDR1 and CDR2 are LNHDA and SQIVND (reference sequence). Deletions cut 11 bases from V and 5 bases from J, with 15 bases between. The CDR3 consists of 12 residues. The CDR3 protein is CAAGGGSYGYTF. As DNA, the CDR3 is TGTGCCGCCGGAGGAGGATCTTATGGCTACACCTTC.

This clonotype has at least ten counts. The V gene is TRBV3-1, the J gene TRBJ2-3; 9 bases agree with TRBD2. The CDR3 is 15 amino acids. J gave up 7 bases and V 4 bases, and 9 bases lay outside the gene matches. Germline loops: CDR1 LGHDT, CDR2 YNNKEL (reference sequence). The CDR3 DNA sequence: TGTGCCAGCAGCCTACTAGGAGCGGGGGGATATACGCAGTATTTT. Residues: CASSLLGAGGYTQYF.

This clonotype was recorded at least ten times. The chain employs TRBV4-1 and TRBJ2-1; TRBD1 matches at 9 bases. Germline V lookup: CDR1 MGHRA, CDR2 YSYEKL. The J segment lost 5 bases and the V segment lost 4 bases, leaving 6 bases of the junction unmatched. This CDR3 contains 15 residues. The CDR3 spells CASSRGTGIHNEQFF. The CDR3 DNA sequence: TGCGCCAGCAGCCGAGGGACAGGGATCCACAATGAGCAGTTCTTC.

The chain couples TRBV9 to TRBJ1-3; maybe TRBD1 (5 bases). V was clipped by 0 bases and J by 0 bases, with 16 bases between them. Germline CDR1 reads SGDLS; CDR2 reads YYNGEE. The CDR3 is 18 amino acids. The CDR3 sequence: CASSVESWDRISGNTIYF. The CDR3 DNA reads as TGTGCCAGCAGCGTAGAGTCATGGGACCGGATCTCTGGAAACACCATATATTTT.

This clonotype was detected ten times or more. This chain connects TRBV12-3 or TRBV12-4 to TRBJ2-1; 8 bases agree with TRBD1. V dropped 2 bases and J dropped 2; count of bases not matched to a gene: 2. This CDR3 region has 15 residues. CDR3 loop: CASSLRTGPYNEQFF. CDR3 DNA sequence: TGTGCCAGCAGTTTACGGACAGGGCCCTACAATGAGCAGTTCTTC.

This clonotype was observed at least ten times. This sequence joins TRBV11-2 and TRBJ1-2; perhaps TRBD1 as D (5 bases). CDR1 and CDR2 from the germline V gene are SGHAT and FQNNGV. This CDR3 is built from 13 residues. Trimming removed 3 bases from V and 6 bases from J, with 11 bases in between. Written as DNA, the CDR3 is TGTGCCAGCAGCTTCGGGACGGCAAATGGCTACACCTTC. Protein: CASSFGTANGYTF.

There are a few counts of this clonotype. V is TRBV6-4 and J is TRBJ2-7, with no clear D. Trimming stripped 11 bases from V and 12 bases from J, with 17 bases between. The CDR3 length is 10 residues. CDR1 MRHNA and CDR2 SNTAGT come from the germline V gene. In nucleotides, the CDR3 is TGTGCCCTTTTGGGAAGATCGGGGTACTTC. This translates into CALLGRSGYF.

This clonotype was counted between two and nine times. CDR3 residues: CASSRQGASTEAFF. The CDR3 DNA is TGTGCCAGCTCAAGACAGGGCGCTAGCACTGAAGCTTTCTTT. V usage is TRBV27 and J usage is TRBJ1-1; 7 nucleotides match TRBD1. Looked up from germline, CDR1 is MNHEY and CDR2 is SMNVEV (reference sequence). With 8 bases clipped from V and 4 bases from J, the junction kept 10 bases outside the gene matches. The CDR3 sequence is 14 residues long.

This clonotype was counted ten times or more. The chain uses TRBV6-1 and TRBJ1-2; tentative D call: TRBD1 (5 bases). CDR1 and CDR2 (germline): MNHNS, SASEGT. This CDR3 region has 13 residues. The V end lost 7 bases, the J end lost 8 bases, and 17 bases lay between the germline ends. The CDR3 coding sequence is TGTGCCAGCAACCCTCGGCAGGGTGGCGGCTACACCTTC. Its protein product is CASNPRQGGGYTF.

This clonotype appeared many times. V is TRBV20-1 and J is TRBJ1-6; TRBD1 is a possible D gene (5 bases). The V and J ends lost 6 bases and 6 bases respectively, with 9 bases between them. CDR1 and CDR2 (germline): DFQATT, SNEGSKA (reference sequence). The CDR3 is 12 residues long. The CDR3 reads CSARDGNSPLHF. CDR3 in DNA: TGCAGTGCACGGGACGGTAATTCACCCCTCCACTTT.

The CDR3 sequence: CASSEAGMGGYTF. CDR3 bases: TGTGCCAGCAGCGAAGCCGGGATGGGAGGCTACACCTTC. This sequence joins TRBV5-4 and TRBJ1-2; no clear D gene. This CDR3 is 13 amino acids long. The ends were cut back, 4 bases at V and 8 bases at J, with 15 bases in the middle. Per the germline V gene, CDR1 is SGHNT and CDR2 is YYREEE (reference sequence).

This clonotype was seen at least ten times. The chain couples TRBV20-1 to TRBJ1-2; D gene unclear. Germline values: CDR1 DFQATT, CDR2 SNEGSKA (reference sequence). The ends were cut back, 6 bases at V and 0 bases at J, with 11 bases in the middle. CDR3 size: 13 residues. CDR3 coding DNA: TGCAGTGCCATCACCCCCGCTAACTATGGCTACACCTTC. Its translation: CSAITPANYGYTF.

This clonotype was recorded only once. This chain links TRBV19 with TRBJ1-3, with D unclear. The CDR3 loop spans 11 amino acids. V dropped 3 bases and J dropped 4 bases, with 1 base sitting between them. The germline CDR1 and CDR2 sequences are LNHDA and SQIVND (reference sequence). CDR3 nucleotide sequence: TGTGCCAGTAGTATCGGAAACACCATATATTTT. It codes for CASSIGNTIYF.

This clonotype was counted only a few times. The V and J genes are TRBV7-9 and TRBJ2-3; D may be TRBD2 (6 bases). Trimming removed 4 bases at V and 4 bases at J, with 18 bases between. The length of the CDR3 is 16 residues. Germline CDR1 SEHNR, CDR2 FQNEAQ (reference sequence). The CDR3, as DNA: TGTGCCAGCAGCTCCCGCGGGGCGCATTCCCCAGATACGCAGTATTTT. The encoded protein is CASSSRGAHSPDTQYF. Supplemented by reference TRBV7-9 and TRBJ2-3, the full variable domain reads DTGVSQNPRHKITKRGQNVTFRCDPISEHNRLYWYRQTLGQGPEFLTYFQNEAQLEKSRLLSDRFSAERPKGSFSTLEIQRTEQGDSAMYLCASSSRGAHSPDTQYFGPGTRLTVL.

This clonotype has at least ten counts. The chain employs TRBV5-1 and TRBJ1-2; unclear D gene. Germline V gene data show CDR1 as SGHRS and CDR2 as YFSETQ. CDR3 length: 13 residues. Trimming removed 1 base at V and 3 bases at J, with 7 bases between. The CDR3 protein is CASSLRKDYGYTF. The CDR3 nucleotides are TGCGCCAGCAGCTTGAGGAAGGACTATGGCTACACCTTC.

The sample holds one count of this clonotype. The chain is built from TRBV20-1 and TRBJ1-3; the match to TRBD1 covers 8 bases. CDR3 length: 12 amino acids. Germline CDR1 DFQATT, CDR2 SNEGSKA (reference sequence). V lost 5 bases, J lost 7 bases, and 4 bases stayed unmatched. CDR3 nucleotide sequence: TGCAGTGCTCAAGGACAGGGTAACACCATATATTTT. As protein: CSAQGQGNTIYF.

The rearrangement links TRBV30 to TRBJ2-6; D ambiguous. Trimming cost V 0 bases and J 0 bases, with 6 bases left between them. This CDR3 is 15 amino acids long. CDR1 is GTSNPN and CDR2 is SVGIG in the germline V gene (reference sequence). The CDR3 DNA sequence: TGTGCCTGGAGTGTAGCGATCTCTGGGGCCAACGTCCTGACTTTC. Translating it yields CAWSVAISGANVLTF.

This clonotype was seen ten or more times. The chain joins TRBV20-1 to TRBJ2-5, with 8 bases lining up with TRBD2. This CDR3 is built from 13 residues. With V trimmed by 7 bases and J by 5 bases, 9 bases remained unmatched. CDR1 is DFQATT and CDR2 is SNEGSKA in the germline V gene (reference sequence). The CDR3 DNA follows: TGCAGTGTCCACTCGCGGGGGGCCGAGACCCAGTACTTC. This sequence encodes CSVHSRGAETQYF.

This chain uses TRBV18 with TRBJ1-2; TRBD1 might be the D (6 bases). Looked up from germline, CDR1 is KGHSH and CDR2 is LQKENI. V was clipped by 3 bases and J by 6 bases, with 17 bases between them. CDR3 size: 15 residues. The DNA for the CDR3 is TGTGCCAGCTCACCCTCGGGGGGGCTGGTTGATGGCTACACCTTC. The encoded protein is CASSPSGGLVDGYTF.

The chain uses TRBV5-1 and TRBJ1-2; D perhaps matches TRBD1 (6 bases). The ends were cut back, 5 bases at V and 2 bases at J, with 13 bases in the middle. CDR3 length equals 14 residues. The V gene's germline CDR1 is SGHRS and CDR2 YFSETQ. The CDR3 nucleotides are TGCGCCAGCAGTTTCGGGACACTGAACTATGGCTACACCTTC. Translating gives CASSFGTLNYGYTF.

This rearrangement joins TRBV27 to TRBJ2-2; 8 bases match TRBD1. This CDR3 contains 14 residues. CDR1 MNHEY and CDR2 SMNVEV come from the germline V gene (reference sequence). V lost 6 bases, J lost 7 bases, and 7 bases stayed unmatched. The CDR3 spells CASSLDRVNGELFF. The CDR3 DNA reads TGTGCCAGCAGCCTGGACAGGGTAAACGGGGAGCTGTTTTTT.

The table lists this clonotype with many counts. The gene calls are TRBV5-1 and TRBJ2-1; 7 bases agree with TRBD1. The CDR3 length is 16 residues. Trimming at V came to 5 bases and at J to 4 bases, leaving 12 bases not matched to a gene. In germline, CDR1 is SGHRS, CDR2 YFSETQ. The CDR3 sequence is CASRGLGTELYNEQFF. The CDR3 DNA reads as TGCGCCAGCAGGGGCCTTGGGACAGAACTTTACAATGAGCAGTTCTTC.

The rearrangement joins TRBV3-1 to TRBJ2-3; the match to TRBD2 covers 8 bases. The CDR3 has 15 residues. J was trimmed by 1 base and V by 7 bases; bases with no gene match: 7. Germline CDR1 reads LGHDT; CDR2 reads YNNKEL (reference sequence). The CDR3 loop is CASTFSGGGTDTQYF. CDR3 DNA: TGTGCCAGCACCTTTTCGGGGGGGGGCACAGATACGCAGTATTTT.